Sequencing of this T cell receptor (beta chain) was carried out in a study of cytomegalovirus exposure and HLA in healthy donors. The germline gives CDR1 ENHRY, CDR2 SYGVKD. The V and J ends lost 3 bases and 1 base, in that order; junction bases with no gene match: 4. CDR3 length: 15 residues. Study outcomes and limitations: Using a false discovery rate of 0.05, a later analysis showed that about 16,000 TCR beta sequences were associated with HLA alleles. There was a cluster of highly shared sequence variants that was likely a sequencing artifact.

Concerning this clone: Antigen specificity is unknown.

The donors, nominally healthy at sampling, likely had unrecorded immune exposures. 60 Vbeta and 13 Jbeta primers were used in PCR. Study processing details: Roughly 11 million shared chains were among the roughly 80 million unique TCR beta chains that a later analysis counted. This table comes from immunoSEQ multiplex PCR, and its TCRdb copy is limited to in-frame clones, with some not included. Clone size and V and J calls were adopted from that table, with D and trimming inferred from the DNA. Of some 200,000 clones listed, approximately 70% were seen once; the top ten hold around 2.6%. This TCR was recovered from a man aged 40-49 years in good health and CMV-seropositive. The sample consisted of PBMCs. The genes are TRBV10-3 and TRBJ2-3; the match to TRBD2 covers 7 bases. DNA of the CDR3: TGTGCCATCAGTGATGTTGCGGGGGGCACAGATACGCAGTATTTT. It yields the protein CAISDVAGGTDTQYF.